The source of this T cell receptor beta chain is a study of identical twins. TCRdb itself ran the 5' RACE reads through MiXCR, one entry per CDR3 protein. The sample gives hundreds of thousands of distinct CDR3 sequences, approximately 18% of which show up once; roughly 13% is in the top ten. Germline CDR1 reads DFQATT; CDR2 reads SNEGSKA (reference sequence). The CDR3 extends over 13 amino acids. V was trimmed by 3 bases and J by 5 bases, leaving 11 bases between them. Regarding the study as a whole: Shared out-of-frame alpha sequences (those common to twins) showed excess low generation probability.

Regarding this clonotype: Its antigen is unknown.

This same sample was also part of a study on T cells expressing NK-cell markers. That source notes: Whether expanded NKG2C-expressing T cell clones recognize HCMV is unknown.

Sequencing was done on a sample of PBMCs. V and J are TRBV20-1 and TRBJ2-1; D is uncertain. This receptor was taken from a woman between 18 and 29 years old in good health. DNA of the CDR3: TGCAGTGCTAGCGGGCGTCCCGACAATGAGCAGTTCTTC. Protein sequence: CSASGRPDNEQFF.